This is a list of T cell receptor beta chains from one sample in a study of graft-versus-host responses after intestinal transplantation. TCRdb keeps only in-frame clones here, not all; method: immunoSEQ multiplex PCR. The sample includes tens of thousands of clones, around 90% of them seen just once. No antigen has been assigned to these receptors. This specimen consisted of unstimulated CD4+ T cells sorted from spleen or lymph node cells, obtained before intestinal transplant. Receptor source: a human donor who received an intestinal transplant. Both conserved end residues are trimmed from each CDR3.

j_call v_call cdr3_aa
TRBJ2-3 TRBV28 ASSLAGDRTDTQY
TRBJ2-5 TRBV23-1 ASSQWGRLVGLTQY
TRBJ1-1 TRBV2 ASSTGTKDPTNTEAF
TRBJ2-5 TRBV30 ALQQGWAETQY
TRBJ1-1 TRBV27 ASSLLTGTEAF
TRBJ1-1 TRBV7-3 ASSLFKSTEAF
TRBJ2-7 TRBV19 ASSTAGTGSPYEQY
TRBJ2-5 TRBV6-6 ASRSGLAGGETQY
TRBJ2-1 TRBV5-1 ASSLNPTGGYNEQF
TRBJ2-5 TRBV5-1 ASSLLAGSEETQY
TRBJ2-2 TRBV9 ASSVAGGWDTGELF
TRBJ2-7 TRBV14 ASSPRQGYEQY
TRBJ2-7 TRBV6-6 ASSYLGGYEQY
TRBJ2-1 TRBV6-1 ASSELGQESYNEQF
TRBJ2-3 TRBV19 ASSQKAGGVTDTQY
TRBJ2-1 TRBV2 ASSVRSGRGASSNEQF
TRBJ2-2 TRBV10-3 ATKAQGARYTGELF
TRBJ1-2 TRBV6-5 ASSPRTGSGYT
TRBJ2-6 TRBV5-1 ASGRTGDEANVLT
TRBJ2-3 TRBV27 ASSLSLAGVGTDTQY
TRBJ2-7 TRBV6-6 ASSPGTAKQQY
TRBJ2-1 TRBV29-1 SVDRLAGNEQF
TRBJ1-1 TRBV18 ASSLGGVNTEAF
TRBJ2-3 TRBV2 ASSPQLAGTPITQY
TRBJ1-2 TRBV6-5 ASSYSNTILNYGYT
TRBJ2-3 TRBV27 ASSFRLGGLTDTQY
TRBJ2-7 TRBV5-1 ASSNGLAGGGEQY
TRBJ1-5 TRBV28 ASSSKGFSNQPQH
TRBJ2-1 TRBV19 ASSPRLAGRNEQF
TRBJ2-3 TRBV6-1 ASSLGTYTDTQY
TRBJ2-3 TRBV5-1 ASSRTSGGADTQY
TRBJ2-7 TRBV18 ASSRGGDYEQY
TRBJ1-2 TRBV29-1 SVEGEPGQVHGYT
. TRBV4-1 ASSHGPFPSDNEQF
TRBJ2-7 TRBV2 ASSENTVRGSEQY
TRBJ1-1 TRBV29-1 SGMITGLAF
TRBJ2-3 TRBV27 ASSPPPSGMGTDTQY
TRBJ2-1 TRBV27 ASSLRRLAGGSYNEQF
TRBJ1-3 TRBV9 ASSVDPGQLSGNTIY
TRBJ1-2 TRBV2 ASIQNYGYT